Listed below are T cell receptor beta chains from one sample, sequenced in a study of blood T cell repertoires in COVID-19. Measured with immunoSEQ multiplex PCR; TCRdb has only the in-frame clones, and not every one. The repertoire consists of about 200,000 clones, with around 82% occurring once and the leading ten covering 7.2%. Sequencing was done on a sample of peripheral blood. The origin of the receptors is a woman aged 70 to 79 with acute or convalescent COVID-19. The CDR3 runs from the conserved cysteine through the conserved F or W. A D gene is named only where the DNA matches it firmly. Clone size is given for some rows only: seen once, a few or many times, or a class if the clone is expanded.

length: 16
J: TRBJ2-2
V: TRBV27
D: NA
size: few
DNA: TGTGCCAGCAGTCCACAACAAAACAGGTTGGCCGGGGAGCTGTTTTTT
CDR3: CASSPQQNRLAGELFF

length: 13
J: TRBJ1-2
V: TRBV30
D: NA
size: NA
DNA: TGTGCCTGGAGTGTACTGGAGGGAAGTGGCTACACCTTC
CDR3: CAWSVLEGSGYTF

length: 15
J: TRBJ2-2
V: TRBV5-1
D: TRBD1
size: NA
DNA: TGCGCCAGCAGTGTTGGGACAGGGGGCCACGGGGAGCTGTTTTTT
CDR3: CASSVGTGGHGELFF

length: 15
J: TRBJ2-1
V: TRBV2
D: TRBD1
size: NA
DNA: TGTGCCAGCAGTGGGACAGGGGGCTCCTACAATGAGCAGTTCTTC
CDR3: CASSGTGGSYNEQFF

length: 14
J: TRBJ1-2
V: TRBV3-1/TRBV3-2
D: NA
size: few
DNA: TGTGCCAGCCTCCTATCAACAGGGAACTATGGCTACACCTTC
CDR3: CASLLSTGNYGYTF

length: 18
J: TRBJ1-5
V: TRBV6-2/TRBV6-3
D: NA
size: NA
DNA: TGTGCCAGCAGCACAGACAGCCTAGGAATCGTTAGCAATCAGCCCCAGCATTTT
CDR3: CASSTDSLGIVSNQPQHF

length: 17
J: TRBJ2-5
V: TRBV5-1
D: TRBD2
size: NA
DNA: TGCGCCAGCAGCTTGGAGAATAGCGGGGGGGTACGAGAGACCCAGTACTTC
CDR3: CASSLENSGGVRETQYF

length: 16
J: TRBJ1-5
V: TRBV6-2/TRBV6-3
D: NA
size: once
DNA: TGTGCCAGCAGTTACTACGGGGGGAATAGCAATCAGCCCCAGCATTTT
CDR3: CASSYYGGNSNQPQHF

length: 13
J: TRBJ1-2
V: TRBV11-2
D: NA
size: few
DNA: TGTGCCAGCAGCCGCGACAGTAACTATGGCTACACCTTC
CDR3: CASSRDSNYGYTF

length: 13
J: TRBJ2-3
V: TRBV9
D: NA
size: NA
DNA: TGTGCCAGCAGCGTAGCCGGAGCGGATACGCAGTATTTT
CDR3: CASSVAGADTQYF

length: 16
J: TRBJ1-5
V: TRBV10-3
D: TRBD1
size: NA
DNA: TGTGCCATCAGTGAGTCAGGGGACAGGGTCGGACAGCCCCAGCATTTT
CDR3: CAISESGDRVGQPQHF

length: 18
J: TRBJ2-1
V: TRBV5-1
D: TRBD2
size: NA
DNA: TGCGCCAGCAGCCCTACTGGCGGGGGGGCCGCATCCTACAATGAGCAGTTCTTC
CDR3: CASSPTGGGAASYNEQFF

length: 14
J: TRBJ1-1
V: TRBV6-5
D: NA
size: NA
DNA: TGTGCCAGCAGATTAATTGGCTGGAACACTGAAGCTTTCTTT
CDR3: CASRLIGWNTEAFF

length: 11
J: TRBJ2-7
V: TRBV29-1
D: NA
size: NA
DNA: TGCAGCGTTGGTAACTCCTACGAGCAGTACTTC
CDR3: CSVGNSYEQYF

length: 13
J: TRBJ1-4
V: TRBV7-2
D: TRBD1
size: NA
DNA: TGTGCCAGCAGCTTAAGGCGACAGGGCGAACTGTTTTTT
CDR3: CASSLRRQGELFF

length: 13
J: TRBJ1-2
V: TRBV15
D: TRBD1
size: few
DNA: TGTGCCACCAGCATAACCAGGGGGAATGGCTACACCTTC
CDR3: CATSITRGNGYTF

length: 17
J: TRBJ2-1
V: TRBV5-1
D: TRBD1
size: NA
DNA: TGCGCCAGCAGCTTGTTGGATCAGGGGGCATCCTACAATGAGCAGTTCTTC
CDR3: CASSLLDQGASYNEQFF

length: 16
J: TRBJ1-6
V: TRBV10-2
D: NA
size: NA
DNA: TGCGCCAGCAGAGATTGGAACAGGGAGAGTAATTCACCCCTCCACTTT
CDR3: CASRDWNRESNSPLHF

length: 11
J: TRBJ2-7
V: TRBV11-2
D: NA
size: NA
DNA: TGTGCCAGCAGCGGGCAGAACGAGCAGTACTTC
CDR3: CASSGQNEQYF